These 11 T cell receptor beta chains came from one sample sequenced in a study of blood T cell repertoires in COVID-19. Measured with immunoSEQ multiplex PCR; TCRdb has only the in-frame clones, and not every one. The sample contains tens of thousands of clones, 70% to 90% of which appear only once. Source material: peripheral blood. The receptor set was obtained from an older woman with acute or convalescent COVID-19.

J is TRBJ2-7 and V is TRBV12-3 or TRBV12-4, with D uncertain. This CDR3 is built from 12 residues. Trimming took 3 bases from V and 6 from J, leaving 9 bases between them. CDR3 amino acids: CASSLNRVEQYV. In nucleotides, the CDR3 is TGTGCCAGCAGTTTGAATCGGGTCGAGCAGTACGTC.

V usage is TRBV10-3 and J usage is TRBJ1-1; TRBD1 agrees at 10 bases. Germline V gene sequence: CDR1 ENHRY, CDR2 SYGVKD. V lost 4 bases to trimming and J lost 2 bases; unmatched junction nucleotides: 7. The CDR3 length is 16 residues. The CDR3, as DNA: TGTGCCATCAGTGCCGGGACAGGGGTAGGAAACACTGAAGCTTTCTTT. Protein: CAISAGTGVGNTEAFF.

This chain uses TRBV25-1 with TRBJ2-1; D may be TRBD1 (5 bases). Germline CDR1 is MGHDK and CDR2 is SYGVNS. The CDR3 runs to 13 residues. Deletions cut 3 bases from V and 8 bases from J, with 11 bases between. As DNA, the CDR3 is TGTGCCAGCAGTGATCCCGGACACGATGAGCAGTTCTTC. It translates to CASSDPGHDEQFF.

The chain carries TRBV20-1 and TRBJ2-1, with 7 bases identical to TRBD2. The ends lost 6 bases at V and 15 bases at J; junction bases unmatched: 11. The germline gives CDR1 DFQATT, CDR2 SNEGSKA (reference sequence). The CDR3 covers 11 residues. CDR3 coding DNA: TGCAGTGCCCGGACTAGTAGGCGCCCGTTCTTC. It specifies CSARTSRRPFF.

This rearrangement joins TRBV6-5 to TRBJ1-5; 8 bases are shared with TRBD1. V lost 6 bases to trimming and J lost 1 base; unmatched junction nucleotides: 5. This CDR3 is 15 amino acids long. Germline V CDR1 and CDR2: MNHEY, SVGAGI. For the CDR3, the DNA is TGTGCCAGCAGAAGCACAGGGGGAAGCAATCAGCCCCAGCATTTT. Encoded protein: CASRSTGGSNQPQHF.

V is TRBV5-1 and J is TRBJ2-5, with TRBD1 matching over 11 bases. V was clipped by 3 bases and J by 4 bases; unmatched bases: 8. The CDR3 covers 16 residues. From germline, CDR1 is SGHRS and CDR2 YFSETQ. The CDR3 DNA reads TGCGCCAGCAGCTCCGGGACAGGGGGAAGGGGAGAGACCCAGTACTTC. Residues: CASSSGTGGRGETQYF. Using reference TRBV5-1 and TRBJ2-5 for the parts outside the CDR3, the full variable domain is KAGVTQTPRYLIKTRGQQVTLSCSPISGHRSVSWYQQTPGQGLQFLFEYFSETQRNKGNFPGRFSGRQFSNSRSEMNVSTLELGDSALYLCASSSGTGGRGETQYFGPGTRLLVL.

The chain uses TRBV10-1 and TRBJ1-5; D call uncertain. The ends were cut back, 8 bases at V and 6 bases at J, with 11 bases in the middle. This CDR3 is 12 amino acids long. From germline, CDR1 is WNHNN and CDR2 SYGVQD (reference sequence). The CDR3 reads CASYPGGQPQHF. Here the CDR3 DNA reads TGCGCCAGCTATCCCGGAGGTCAGCCCCAGCATTTT.

The rearrangement uses TRBV11-1 and TRBJ2-7, with 7 bases matching TRBD1. The CDR3 runs to 12 residues. In germline, CDR1 is SGHAT, CDR2 FQDESV (reference sequence). The junction had 2 bases not matched to a gene; V was cut back by 5 bases and J by 4 bases. The CDR3 DNA reads as TGTGCCAGCAGCCGGACAGGATACGAGCAGTACGTC. Translating gives CASSRTGYEQYV.

The V gene is TRBV5-6, the J gene TRBJ1-1; D might be TRBD1 (6 bases). The CDR3 is 12 amino acids. The V end lost 4 bases, the J end lost 7 bases, and 11 bases lay between the germline ends. CDR1 is SGHDT and CDR2 is YYEEEE in the germline V gene. The chain's CDR3 is CASSRNRDEAFF. DNA for the CDR3: TGTGCCAGCAGCAGGAACAGGGATGAAGCTTTCTTT.

V and J are TRBV11-3 and TRBJ1-1, with 8 positions matching TRBD1. Germline V gene lookup returns CDR1 SGHNT and CDR2 YENEEA. This CDR3 region has 14 residues. Losses at the gene ends were 4 bases for V and 1 base for J; bases not matched to a gene: 2. The CDR3 DNA sequence: TGTGCCAGCAGCTCAGGACAGGGGAACACTGAAGCTTTCTTT. Its translation is CASSSGQGNTEAFF.

The chain couples TRBV28 to TRBJ2-3; TRBD2 is a possible D gene (7 bases). V was shortened by 2 bases and J by 7 bases, with 13 bases between the two germline ends. Germline V CDR1 and CDR2: MDHEN, SYDVKM. The length of the CDR3 is 14 residues. CDR3 DNA: TGTGCCAGCAGTTTAAGGGGGGGGACCTATACGCAGTATTTT. Protein sequence: CASSLRGGTYTQYF.